This T cell receptor beta chain was found in a study of regulatory T cells in long-lasting Graves disease. Time point in this sample: persistent/refractory GD, antithyroid drugs over 5 years with positive TRAb. PBMC RNA served as the TCR library source. Under American Thyroid Association guidelines, Graves' disease was diagnosed. Those enrolled as patients came out of an endocrinology department in Xi'an, China. Combining iRepertoire HTBI primers with Arm-PCR of CDR3 regions, the authors built TCR beta libraries. One entry per CDR3 protein, called by TCRdb with MiXCR from the multiplex PCR reads. The sample contains roughly 450,000 distinct CDR3 sequences, 22% of which appear only once. The origin of this receptor is a female donor with Graves disease. Specimen: peripheral blood mononuclear cells (PBMCs), collected when the disease was refractory, from a patient treated with antithyroid drugs.

CDR3 sequence: CASSLELDSGRAPQHF. The CDR3 nucleotides read TGTGCCAGCAGCTTAGAGCTAGACAGCGGGAGGGCGCCCCAGCATTTT. The chain links TRBV7-2 to TRBJ1-5, with D perhaps TRBD1 (5 bases). Germline V gene lookup returns CDR1 SGHTA and CDR2 FQGNSA. The V end was cut by 1 base, the J end by 9 bases, with 19 bases between. The CDR3 has 16 amino acids.